What follows is one TCR beta chain and its context. Using immunoSEQ multiplex PCR, the repertoire was profiled, and TCRdb retains in-frame clones only, with some absent. The profile covers about 21,000 clones, with nearly 99% appearing a single time and around 0.15% taken by the ten largest. There are 13 residues in the CDR3. Per germline, CDR1 MNHNS and CDR2 SASEGT. Germline trimming cut 6 bases from V and 2 bases from J; bases unmatched to any gene: 3. On the day of bone marrow donation, the related graft donor provided peripheral blood. The naive gate required viable CD3+CD4+ or CD3+CD8+ cells with CCR7+CD45RA+CD45RO-CD95-CD27+CD28+ phenotype. This sample is drawn from a study of T cells after posttransplantation cyclophosphamide.

Sequences were obtained from naive CD8+ T cells sorted from PBMCs. The chain couples TRBV6-1 to TRBJ2-7, with 8 bases matching TRBD1. This clonotype originated in a man aged 35 to 55 in good health, CMV-negative, and a related stem cell transplant donor. The CDR3 nucleotides read TGTGCCAGCAGGGGGACAGGTACCTACGAGCAGTACTTC. Translated, it gives CASRGTGTYEQYF.